The 22 T cell receptor beta chains reported below all come from one sample, sequenced in a study of blood T cell repertoires in COVID-19. Profiled with immunoSEQ multiplex PCR; TCRdb holds only in-frame clones, not every one. The profile shows 84,000 or so clones, 65% to 85% of them singletons. The sequencing sample was made of peripheral blood. The receptors stem from a woman older than 75 with acute or convalescent COVID-19.

CDR3 protein: CASRAGTGAEKLFF. The CDR3 nucleotides are TGTGCCAGCAGAGCCGGGACAGGGGCTGAAAAACTGTTTTTT. The chain carries TRBV2 and TRBJ1-4; 10 nucleotides match TRBD1. The J segment lost 7 bases and the V segment lost 6 bases, leaving 5 bases of the junction unmatched. The germline V gene encodes CDR1 SNHLY and CDR2 FYNNEI. This CDR3 is built from 14 residues.

The CDR3 loop is CASSSHPMGVYGYTF. DNA for the CDR3: TGTGCCAGCTCCTCCCACCCTATGGGCGTCTATGGCTACACCTTC. The chain recombines TRBV5-6 with TRBJ1-2; D gene ambiguous. The CDR3 extends over 15 amino acids. Germline-derived CDR1 and CDR2 are SGHDT and YYEEEE. Trimming left V 7 bases short and J 4 bases short, with 20 bases between. Complete variable domain (other parts from reference TRBV5-6 and TRBJ1-2): DAGVTQSPTHLIKTRGQQVTLRCSPKSGHDTVSWYQQALGQGPQFIFQYYEEEERQRGNFPDRFSGHQFPNYSSELNVNALLLGDSALYLCASSSHPMGVYGYTFGSGTRLTVV.

The CDR3 DNA sequence: TGTGCCAGCAGCCAAGATTGGGGTGCAGGAGGAACCTACGAGCAGTACTTC. This codes for CASSQDWGAGGTYEQYF. This chain joins TRBV3-1 (or the pseudogene TRBV3-2) and TRBJ2-7, with D possibly being TRBD2 (5 bases). Germline V gives CDR1 LGHDT, CDR2 YNNKEL (reference sequence). The CDR3 loop spans 17 amino acids. V lost 0 bases and J 2 bases, leaving 17 bases between the germline ends.

Written as DNA, the CDR3 is TGTGCCAGCAGTTACGGGCAGCACACCTACGAGCAGTACTTC. It encodes CASSYGQHTYEQYF. The rearrangement links TRBV6-5 to TRBJ2-7; D not certain. The CDR3 spans 14 residues. In germline, CDR1 is MNHEY, CDR2 SVGAGI. Trimming removed 2 bases from V and 2 bases from J, with 10 bases in between.

The rearrangement links TRBV6-6 to TRBJ1-1; TRBD1 is a possible D gene (6 bases). V was cut by 1 base and J by 2 bases, with 11 bases left in between. This CDR3 has 15 amino acids. Germline lookup yields CDR1 MNHNY and CDR2 SVGAGI (reference sequence). The CDR3 region is CASSYFRGQNTEAFF. The CDR3 DNA follows: TGTGCCAGCAGTTACTTCAGGGGTCAAAACACTGAAGCTTTCTTT.

V gene TRBV4-3 combines with J gene TRBJ1-5; maybe TRBD1 (5 bases). The CDR3 is 14 amino acids. Germline V lookup: CDR1 LGHNA, CDR2 YSLEER. Trimming cost V 4 bases and J 5 bases, with 12 bases left between them. This CDR3 reads CASSLGHGDQPQHF. CDR3 DNA sequence: TGCGCCAGCAGCCTTGGACACGGAGATCAGCCCCAGCATTTT.

This clone occurred a few times. The chain's CDR3 is CASSSTGGEQYF. The DNA for the CDR3 is TGTGCCAGCAGTTCAACAGGGGGCGAGCAGTACTTC. The chain carries TRBV6-5 and TRBJ2-7; 8 bases fit TRBD1. CDR1 is MNHEY, CDR2 SVGAGI, per germline. V gave up 4 bases and J gave up 6 bases; unmatched junction bases: 2. The CDR3 contains 12 residues.

The chain joins TRBV28 to TRBJ1-4; possible D gene TRBD1, 6 bases. V was pared by 4 bases and J by 5 bases, with 14 bases between. Germline V gene data show CDR1 as MDHEN and CDR2 as SYDVKM. The CDR3 consists of 15 residues. CDR3 loop: CASSSTRQVNEKLFF. The CDR3, as DNA: TGTGCCAGCAGTTCCACCCGACAGGTGAATGAAAAACTGTTTTTT.

V is TRBV3-1 (or the pseudogene TRBV3-2) and J is TRBJ1-1; 9 nucleotides line up with TRBD1. After removal of 5 bases from V and 4 bases from J, the junction contained 2 bases not matched to a gene. Germline CDR1 LGHDT, CDR2 YNNKEL (reference sequence). The CDR3 extends over 13 amino acids. The CDR3 spells CASSSTGGTEAFF. The CDR3 DNA follows: TGTGCCAGCAGCTCGACAGGGGGCACTGAAGCTTTCTTT.

This clone has more than one count but fewer than ten. The V gene is TRBV29-1, the J gene TRBJ1-1, with D uncertain. Per the germline V gene, CDR1 is SQVTM and CDR2 is ANQGSEA. The CDR3 has 10 residues. The ends were cut back, 6 bases at V and 6 bases at J, with 8 bases in the middle. The CDR3 region has the DNA TGCAGCGTGAGAAACGCTGAAGCTTTCTTT. It is translated as CSVRNAEAFF.

The chain recombines TRBV18 with TRBJ1-1; 7 positions match TRBD1. This CDR3 is built from 13 residues. Germline V CDR1 and CDR2: KGHSH, LQKENI. After removal of 5 bases from V and 6 bases from J, the junction contained 6 bases not matched to a gene. The CDR3: CASSSLQGAEAFF. CDR3 sequence (DNA): TGTGCCAGCTCATCCCTCCAGGGGGCTGAAGCTTTCTTT. The full variable domain, its missing parts supplied by reference TRBV18 and TRBJ1-1, is NAGVMQNPRHLVRRRGQEARLRCSPMKGHSHVYWYRQLPEEGLKFMVYLQKENIIDESGMPKERFSAEFPKEGPSILRIQQVVRGDSAAYFCASSSLQGAEAFFGQGTRLTVV.

V usage is TRBV5-1 and J usage is TRBJ2-2, with D tentatively TRBD2 (5 bases). This CDR3 region has 18 residues. Germline CDR1 and CDR2: SGHRS and YFSETQ. V lost 0 bases and J 6 bases, leaving 21 bases between the germline ends. CDR3 region: CASSLEIPTGWPAGELFF. CDR3 nucleotide sequence: TGCGCCAGCAGCTTGGAGATTCCGACGGGATGGCCTGCCGGGGAGCTGTTTTTT.

V is TRBV5-4 and J is TRBJ1-2, with TRBD1 matching 8 bases. V was clipped by 7 bases and J by 0 bases; unmatched bases: 8. Germline V gene data show CDR1 as SGHNT and CDR2 as YYREEE (reference sequence). This CDR3 contains 15 residues. The CDR3 DNA follows: TGTGCCAGCGGCGGACAGGGTGGATCTAACTATGGCTACACCTTC. This gives the protein CASGGQGGSNYGYTF.

The genes are TRBV7-2 and TRBJ2-1, with D unclear. Looked up from germline, CDR1 is SGHTA and CDR2 is FQGNSA. Trimming took off 2 bases at V and 12 bases at J, with 8 bases between the two ends. This CDR3 has 11 amino acids. The CDR3 loop is CASSLPSRQFF. CDR3 coding DNA: TGTGCCAGCAGCTTACCCTCGCGGCAGTTCTTC.

The V and J genes are TRBV5-1 and TRBJ2-1, with 8 bases aligning to TRBD2. With 1 base clipped from V and 0 bases from J, the junction kept 3 bases outside the gene matches. CDR3 length: 16 residues. CDR1 and CDR2 from the germline V gene are SGHRS and YFSETQ. Written as DNA, the CDR3 is TGCGCCAGCAGCTTGCGCGGGGGGCCCTCCTACAATGAGCAGTTCTTC. Its protein is CASSLRGGPSYNEQFF. Using reference TRBV5-1 and TRBJ2-1 for the parts outside the CDR3, the full variable domain is KAGVTQTPRYLIKTRGQQVTLSCSPISGHRSVSWYQQTPGQGLQFLFEYFSETQRNKGNFPGRFSGRQFSNSRSEMNVSTLELGDSALYLCASSLRGGPSYNEQFFGPGTRLTVL.

The gene calls are TRBV2 and TRBJ2-5; D is perhaps TRBD2 (5 bases). Trimming removed 6 bases at V and 5 bases at J, with 19 bases between. The germline V gene has CDR1 SNHLY and CDR2 FYNNEI. The CDR3 is 15 amino acids. In DNA, the CDR3 is TGTGCCAGCAGAGCTAGCCCTATGAGGTCGGAGACCCAGTACTTC. This sequence encodes CASRASPMRSETQYF.

This clone has more than one count but fewer than ten. The chain carries TRBV27 and TRBJ2-7, with a tentative D call TRBD1 (6 bases). The V end was cut by 6 bases, the J end by 0 bases, with 12 bases between. Germline V gives CDR1 MNHEY, CDR2 SMNVEV (reference sequence). This CDR3 spans 14 amino acids. The chain's CDR3 is CASSQNRDSYEQYF. The CDR3 DNA is TGTGCCAGCAGCCAAAACAGGGACTCCTACGAGCAGTACTTC.

The chain combines TRBV5-4 with TRBJ2-7; D is undetermined. CDR1 and CDR2 (germline): SGHNT, YYREEE (reference sequence). Between the trimmed V and J ends, which lost 7 bases and 2 bases, there was a span of 16 bases. The CDR3 is made up of 14 amino acids. CDR3 sequence (DNA): TGTGCCAGCGACCTTAGCAATTCAACCTACGAGCAGTACTTC. Its translation is CASDLSNSTYEQYF.

CDR3 sequence: CASSLGPDYGYTF. DNA of the CDR3: TGTGCCAGCAGCTTAGGTCCGGACTATGGCTACACCTTC. This chain uses TRBV7-2 with TRBJ1-2; D remains ambiguous. There are 13 residues in the CDR3. Germline CDR1 is SGHTA and CDR2 is FQGNSA. Trimming pared 1 base from V and 3 bases from J, leaving 6 bases between.

DNA of the CDR3: TGTGCCACCAGCAGCAGGACAGGGACCGGTGGCTACACCTTC. This encodes CATSSRTGTGGYTF. The chain is built from TRBV15 and TRBJ1-2; 8 bases fit TRBD1. The V segment lost 3 bases and the J segment 7 bases; nucleotides outside the gene matches: 7. This CDR3 has 14 amino acids. The germline CDR1 and CDR2 sequences are LNHNV and YYDKDF (reference sequence).

V is TRBV2 and J is TRBJ2-7; D remains ambiguous. CDR1 is SNHLY, CDR2 FYNNEI, per germline. V dropped 10 bases and J dropped 1 base, with 11 bases sitting between them. The CDR3 runs to 12 residues. CDR3 sequence reads: CATLVKSYEQYF. CDR3 nucleotides: TGTGCCACCCTCGTAAAATCCTACGAGCAGTACTTC.

This rearrangement joins TRBV23-1 to TRBJ1-5; 9 positions agree with TRBD1. TRBV23-1 is labeled an ORF, and its function is uncertain. Trimming cost V 4 bases and J 2 bases; bases outside gene matches: 12. There are 18 residues in the CDR3. DNA for the CDR3: TGCGCCAGCAGTCCCCCCGGACAGGGGCGAGCGGGCAATCAGCCCCAGCATTTT. It codes for CASSPPGQGRAGNQPQHF.